The clone carrying this T cell receptor beta chain has a count of ten or more. This entry belongs to a study of regulatory T cells in long-lasting Graves disease. Regarding time point: persistent/refractory GD, antithyroid drugs over 5 years with positive TRAb. There was RNA extracted from PBMCs, and the TCR library was made from it. Arm-PCR of CDR3 regions and iRepertoire HTBI primers were used to build TCR beta libraries. Using its own MiXCR run on the multiplex PCR reads, TCRdb lists one record per CDR3 protein. The sample shows about 470,000 distinct CDR3 sequences, less than 25% of them seen only once. The germline CDR1 and CDR2 sequences are LGHDT and YNNKEL (reference sequence). The CDR3 length is 15 residues. V lost 5 bases, J lost 5 bases, and 19 bases lay in between.

The receptor comes from a female donor with Graves disease. This specimen consisted of peripheral blood mononuclear cells (PBMCs), obtained when the disease was refractory, from a patient treated with antithyroid drugs. This sequence joins TRBV3-1 and TRBJ2-7, with D perhaps being TRBD1 or TRBD2 (6 bases each). CDR3 loop: CASSFRGDPNHEQYF. The CDR3 coding sequence is TGTGCCAGCAGCTTTAGGGGGGACCCGAACCACGAGCAGTACTTC.